Listed below are T cell receptor beta chains from one sample, sequenced in a study of blood T cell repertoires in COVID-19. Clones were sequenced by immunoSEQ multiplex PCR, and TCRdb holds only the in-frame ones, with some missing. The table lists over 250,000 clones, about 89% of them singletons. The sequenced material came from peripheral blood. Source of these receptors: a man aged 40-49 years who had recovered from COVID-19. Both conserved end residues are part of each CDR3. Fields, in order: J gene, clone size, D gene, V gene, CDR3 protein, CDR3 DNA. The D gene is left open where the match is weak. Clone size, where shown, is once, few, many, or a class for clones that have expanded.

J: TRBJ2-7
size: .
D: .
V: TRBV5-1
CDR3: CASSRGGAEQYF
DNA: TGCGCCAGCAGCCGAGGCGGGGCCGAGCAGTACTTC

J: TRBJ2-3
size: .
D: .
V: TRBV7-8
CDR3: CASSLGGGVGSTDTQYF
DNA: TGTGCCAGCAGCTTGGGGGGTGGCGTGGGGAGCACAGATACGCAGTATTTT

J: TRBJ2-3
size: .
D: TRBD2
V: TRBV6-5
CDR3: CAGGQRGGTQYF
DNA: TGTGCCGGAGGCCAGCGGGGGGGTACGCAGTATTTT

J: TRBJ2-2
size: once
D: TRBD1
V: TRBV7-2
CDR3: CASSTRTGTGELFF
DNA: TGTGCCAGCAGCACCAGGACAGGGACCGGGGAGCTGTTTTTT

J: TRBJ1-1
size: once
D: TRBD1
V: TRBV6-5
CDR3: CASSYGTGGTEAFF
DNA: TGTGCCAGCAGTTACGGGACAGGGGGCACTGAAGCTTTCTTT

J: TRBJ1-6
size: .
D: .
V: TRBV3-1/TRBV3-2
CDR3: CASSHGALYSPLHF
DNA: TGTGCCAGCAGCCATGGGGCCCTATATTCACCCCTCCACTTT

J: TRBJ1-6
size: few
D: TRBD1
V: TRBV9
CDR3: CASTQGGEPLHF
DNA: TGTGCCAGCACCCAGGGGGGCGAACCCCTCCACTTT

J: TRBJ1-1
size: .
D: .
V: TRBV4-2
CDR3: CASSDQGTEAFF
DNA: TGTGCCAGCAGCGACCAGGGCACTGAAGCTTTCTTT

J: TRBJ1-5
size: .
D: TRBD1
V: TRBV6-2/TRBV6-3
CDR3: CASSRDRGRGQPQHF
DNA: TGTGCCAGCAGCAGGGACAGGGGGCGAGGTCAGCCCCAGCATTTT

J: TRBJ2-7
size: .
D: .
V: TRBV4-2
CDR3: CASSQEKGTLSYEQYF
DNA: TGTGCCAGCAGCCAAGAGAAGGGGACACTGTCCTACGAGCAGTACTTC

J: TRBJ1-4
size: .
D: .
V: TRBV5-1
CDR3: CASSLAMGLREKLFF
DNA: TGCGCCAGCAGCTTGGCCATGGGGCTGCGTGAAAAACTGTTTTTT

J: TRBJ2-3
size: .
D: .
V: TRBV5-1
CDR3: CASRRSGLDTQYF
DNA: TGCGCCAGCAGGAGGAGCGGGCTGGATACGCAGTATTTT

J: TRBJ1-1
size: .
D: .
V: TRBV6-6
CDR3: CASSPGQKNTEAFF
DNA: TGTGCCAGCAGTCCTGGACAGAAGAACACTGAAGCTTTCTTT

J: TRBJ2-7
size: .
D: TRBD2
V: TRBV3-1/TRBV3-2
CDR3: CASSRVGGGGALEQYF
DNA: TGTGCCAGCAGCCGTGTAGGGGGCGGGGGGGCCCTGGAGCAGTACTTC

J: TRBJ2-7
size: .
D: .
V: TRBV5-1
CDR3: CASSLEARVEGEQYF
DNA: TGCGCCAGCAGCTTGGAAGCCAGGGTGGAAGGGGAGCAGTACTTC

J: TRBJ1-2
size: once
D: .
V: TRBV19
CDR3: CASNGGYGYTF
DNA: TGTGCCAGTAACGGGGGCTATGGCTACACCTTC

J: TRBJ1-6
size: .
D: .
V: TRBV14
CDR3: CASSADRWNSPLHF
DNA: TGTGCCAGCAGTGCAGACAGGTGGAATTCACCCCTCCACTTT

J: TRBJ2-2
size: .
D: .
V: TRBV19
CDR3: CASSIVGRVGTGELFF
DNA: TGTGCCAGTAGTATAGTAGGCAGGGTTGGCACCGGGGAGCTGTTTTTT

J: TRBJ2-6
size: .
D: TRBD1
V: TRBV18
CDR3: CASSPTGNSGANVLTF
DNA: TGTGCCAGCTCACCGACAGGGAATTCTGGGGCCAACGTCCTGACTTTC

J: TRBJ2-1
size: once
D: .
V: TRBV7-9
CDR3: CASSHPLTGNNEQFF
DNA: TGTGCCAGCAGCCACCCGCTTACAGGGAACAATGAGCAGTTCTTC

J: TRBJ2-5
size: .
D: TRBD1
V: TRBV9
CDR3: CASSDSFVGQDRETQYF
DNA: TGTGCCAGCAGCGACTCCTTCGTCGGACAGGACCGAGAGACCCAGTACTTC

J: TRBJ2-3
size: .
D: TRBD2
V: TRBV6-2/TRBV6-3
CDR3: CASSYSSGRASDTQYF
DNA: TGTGCCAGCAGTTACTCTAGCGGGAGGGCCTCGGATACGCAGTATTTT

J: TRBJ1-5
size: .
D: .
V: TRBV27
CDR3: CASSGGGSNQPQHF
DNA: TGTGCCAGCAGTGGGGGGGGTAGCAATCAGCCCCAGCATTTT

J: TRBJ2-3
size: .
D: TRBD2
V: TRBV5-4
CDR3: CASSFPLFGGRTDTQYF
DNA: TGTGCCAGCAGCTTCCCCTTATTTGGCGGGAGAACAGATACGCAGTATTTT

J: TRBJ2-7
size: .
D: TRBD1
V: TRBV24-1
CDR3: CATRMTGDSSYEQYF
DNA: TGTGCCACCAGGATGACAGGGGATAGCTCCTACGAGCAGTACTTC

J: TRBJ1-3
size: .
D: .
V: TRBV2
CDR3: CASLGGFISGNTIYF
DNA: TGTGCCAGCTTGGGGGGGTTCATCTCTGGAAACACCATATATTTT

J: TRBJ2-1
size: .
D: TRBD2
V: TRBV5-6
CDR3: CASSFTSGGGRFF
DNA: TGTGCCAGCAGCTTCACTAGCGGGGGAGGTAGGTTCTTC

J: TRBJ2-7
size: .
D: .
V: TRBV6-5
CDR3: CASSSERFYEQYF
DNA: TGTGCCAGCAGCTCGGAGAGGTTCTACGAGCAGTACTTC

J: TRBJ2-7
size: .
D: .
V: TRBV7-2
CDR3: CASSPLFSRTGKLSYEQYF
DNA: TGTGCCAGCAGCCCACTTTTCTCCCGGACGGGAAAACTCTCCTACGAGCAGTACTTC

J: TRBJ1-6
size: few
D: .
V: TRBV4-1
CDR3: CASSQEAGWNSPLHF
DNA: TGCGCCAGCAGCCAAGAAGCAGGGTGGAATTCACCCCTCCACTTT

J: TRBJ2-1
size: .
D: TRBD2
V: TRBV7-2
CDR3: CASSLAGSGSSYNEQFF
DNA: TGTGCCAGCAGCTTAGCGGGTAGCGGGAGCTCTTACAATGAGCAGTTCTTC

J: TRBJ2-7
size: .
D: TRBD2
V: TRBV6-6
CDR3: CASSRTSGGAYEQYF
DNA: TGTGCCAGCAGCCGTACTAGCGGGGGGGCCTACGAGCAGTACTTC

J: TRBJ2-3
size: .
D: TRBD2
V: TRBV7-6
CDR3: CASSPGLAGGTDTQYF
DNA: TGTGCCAGCAGCCCCGGACTAGCGGGAGGAACAGATACGCAGTATTTT

J: TRBJ2-7
size: .
D: .
V: TRBV4-1
CDR3: CASSQGRASFYEQYF
DNA: TGCGCCAGCAGCCAGGGTAGGGCTAGCTTTTACGAGCAGTACTTC

J: TRBJ1-1
size: .
D: .
V: TRBV5-1
CDR3: CASSLVPAGGTEAFF
DNA: TGCGCCAGCAGCTTGGTCCCCGCGGGAGGGACTGAAGCTTTCTTT

J: TRBJ2-1
size: .
D: TRBD2
V: TRBV27
CDR3: CASSLKAGAFYNEQFF
DNA: TGTGCCAGCAGTTTAAAAGCGGGAGCGTTCTACAATGAGCAGTTCTTC

J: TRBJ2-1
size: .
D: TRBD2
V: TRBV30
CDR3: CAWSNPGLAGHEQFF
DNA: TGTGCCTGGAGTAACCCGGGACTAGCGGGTCATGAGCAGTTCTTC

J: TRBJ2-1
size: few
D: TRBD1
V: TRBV13
CDR3: CASSDRDRVSSNNEQFF
DNA: TGTGCCAGCAGCGACCGGGACAGGGTTTCTTCGAACAATGAGCAGTTCTTC

J: TRBJ2-6
size: .
D: TRBD1
V: TRBV12-3/TRBV12-4
CDR3: CASSGYRGIVLTF
DNA: TGTGCCAGCAGTGGATACAGGGGAATAGTCCTGACTTTC

J: TRBJ2-7
size: .
D: .
V: TRBV6-5
CDR3: CASSYQVWGGDEQYF
DNA: TGTGCCAGCAGTTACCAGGTGTGGGGGGGCGACGAGCAGTACTTC

J: TRBJ2-1
size: .
D: TRBD1
V: TRBV9
CDR3: CASSPRDRRTYNEQFF
DNA: TGTGCCAGCAGCCCCCGGGACAGGCGGACATACAATGAGCAGTTCTTC

J: TRBJ1-2
size: .
D: TRBD1
V: TRBV4-1
CDR3: CASSRRLGTGWDDNYGYTF
DNA: TGCGCCAGCAGCCGACGTTTAGGGACAGGGTGGGATGATAACTATGGCTACACCTTC

J: TRBJ1-2
size: .
D: .
V: TRBV20-1
CDR3: CSAMTVGYTF
DNA: TGCAGTGCTATGACAGTTGGCTACACCTTC

J: TRBJ1-2
size: .
D: .
V: TRBV30
CDR3: CAWSIRGFFYGYTF
DNA: TGTGCCTGGAGTATCCGAGGGTTTTTCTATGGCTACACCTTC

J: TRBJ2-7
size: .
D: TRBD1
V: TRBV11-1
CDR3: CASSRGDRSYEQYF
DNA: TGTGCCAGCAGCCGCGGGGACAGGTCCTACGAGCAGTACTTC

J: TRBJ2-2
size: .
D: TRBD2
V: TRBV9
CDR3: CASSRAGGIPGELFF
DNA: TGTGCCAGCAGCCGAGCGGGGGGTATCCCCGGGGAGCTGTTTTTT

J: TRBJ2-2
size: .
D: TRBD2
V: TRBV6-5
CDR3: CASSYLAGVPGELFF
DNA: TGTGCCAGCAGTTACTTAGCGGGAGTGCCCGGGGAGCTGTTTTTT

J: TRBJ1-2
size: once
D: .
V: TRBV6-5
CDR3: CASSYVRNYGYTF
DNA: TGTGCCAGCAGTTACGTCAGGAACTATGGCTACACCTTC

J: TRBJ2-3
size: .
D: TRBD2
V: TRBV7-2
CDR3: CASSTESGRGTDTQYF
DNA: TGTGCCAGCAGCACCGAAAGCGGGAGAGGAACAGATACGCAGTATTTT

J: TRBJ2-7
size: .
D: TRBD2
V: TRBV11-2
CDR3: CASSPATSGGAKPHYEQYF
DNA: TGTGCCAGCAGCCCAGCGACTAGCGGGGGGGCCAAGCCCCACTACGAGCAGTACTTC

J: TRBJ2-3
size: once
D: .
V: TRBV6-6
CDR3: CASSYAQGTDTQYF
DNA: TGTGCCAGCAGTTACGCCCAGGGCACAGATACGCAGTATTTT

J: TRBJ1-1
size: .
D: .
V: TRBV10-3
CDR3: CAISQGRELNTEAFF
DNA: TGTGCCATCAGTCAGGGGAGGGAGCTAAACACTGAAGCTTTCTTT

J: TRBJ1-2
size: .
D: .
V: TRBV18
CDR3: CASSLKEGANYGYTF
DNA: TGTGCCAGCTCCCTAAAGGAAGGGGCAAACTATGGCTACACCTTC

J: TRBJ2-2
size: once
D: .
V: TRBV6-6
CDR3: CASSQDSFTTGELFF
DNA: TGTGCCAGCAGCCAGGACAGTTTTACCACCGGGGAGCTGTTTTTT

J: TRBJ1-5
size: .
D: .
V: TRBV28
CDR3: CASRRHSNQPQHF
DNA: TGTGCCAGCAGGAGGCATAGCAATCAGCCCCAGCATTTT